The 15 T cell receptor beta chains listed next were all sequenced from one sample in a study of early T cells in non-severe SARS-CoV-2 infection. Each CDR3 protein is one row after TCRdb ran MiXCR on the 5' RACE reads. The data contain about 89,000 distinct CDR3 sequences, about 15% of them singletons. The sequenced sample consisted of whole blood. These receptors came from an adult who was a healthcare worker with PCR-confirmed SARS-CoV-2 infection or an uninfected control (not recorded which).

This clonotype was observed at least ten times. The chain joins TRBV29-1 to TRBJ2-1; D remains ambiguous. The germline gives CDR1 SQVTM, CDR2 ANQGSEA. Trimming pared 3 bases from V and 6 bases from J, leaving 18 bases between. The CDR3 is 15 residues long. The CDR3 region is CSVDHPHISANEQFF. CDR3 nucleotides: TGCAGCGTTGATCACCCACATATCAGTGCCAATGAGCAGTTCTTC.

The J gene is TRBJ1-5, the V gene TRBV28, with TRBD1 matching over 8 bases. Germline CDR1 reads MDHEN; CDR2 reads SYDVKM. This CDR3 has 17 residues. J was trimmed by 3 bases and V by 6 bases; bases with no gene match: 13. The CDR3 loop reads CASRSVQTGAFNQPQHF. CDR3 nucleotides: TGTGCCAGCAGGTCAGTCCAGACAGGGGCGTTCAATCAGCCCCAGCATTTT.

The rearrangement uses TRBV2 and TRBJ2-2; D not certain. There are 14 residues in the CDR3. Germline CDR1 reads SNHLY; CDR2 reads FYNNEI. V was shortened by 7 bases and J by 0 bases, with 9 bases between the two germline ends. The CDR3, as DNA: TGTGCCAGCATACAACGGCCGAACACCGGGGAGCTGTTTTTT. The encoded protein is CASIQRPNTGELFF.

This clonotype was found a few times. The chain couples TRBV5-1 to TRBJ2-1, with 13 bases that match TRBD2. This CDR3 is built from 15 residues. CDR1 SGHRS and CDR2 YFSETQ come from the germline V gene. The V segment lost 5 bases and the J segment 3 bases; nucleotides outside the gene matches: 2. The CDR3 nucleotides are TGCGCCAGCAGGACTAGCGGGGGGTTCTACAATGAGCAGTTCTTC. This translates into CASRTSGGFYNEQFF.

This clonotype was observed a handful of times. The CDR3 protein is CASSTALTGGLNSPLHF. CDR3 bases: TGTGCCAGCAGCACCGCCCTGACAGGGGGCCTAAATTCACCCCTCCACTTT. The chain is built from TRBV5-4 and TRBJ1-6, with TRBD1 matching 10 bases. Germline assignment: CDR1 SGHNT and CDR2 YYREEE (reference sequence). V was clipped by 4 bases and J by 7 bases; unmatched bases: 11. The CDR3 loop spans 17 amino acids. The full variable domain, in which reference TRBV5-4 and TRBJ1-6 provide the parts outside the CDR3, is ETGVTQSPTHLIKTRGQQVTLRCSSQSGHNTVSWYQQALGQGPQFIFQYYREEENGRGNFPPRFSGLQFPNYSSELNVNALELDDSALYLCASSTALTGGLNSPLHFGNGTRLTVT.

This clonotype was seen more than once but under ten times. The genes are TRBV12-3 or TRBV12-4 and TRBJ2-1; 7 bases agree with TRBD2. The CDR3 has 15 residues. Trimming at V came to 5 bases and at J to 9 bases, leaving 13 bases not matched to a gene. The CDR3 bases are TGTGCCAGCAGTCCTCTGGGGGGGGTCTTGGGTGAGCAGTTCTTC. Translating gives CASSPLGGVLGEQFF.

In nucleotides, the CDR3 is TGTGCCAGCAGCTCCACAGTCGAGAACACTGAAGCTTTCTTT. It specifies CASSSTVENTEAFF. The chain uses TRBV2 and TRBJ1-1; D gene ambiguous. Germline values: CDR1 SNHLY, CDR2 FYNNEI. Trimming removed 6 bases at V and 1 base at J, with 12 bases between. CDR3 length: 14 amino acids.

This clonotype was seen a handful of times. The CDR3 reads CASSRDRGYEQYV. The CDR3 DNA reads TGCGCCAGCAGCCGGGACAGGGGGTACGAGCAGTACGTC. The rearrangement links TRBV5-1 to TRBJ2-7; 11 bases map to TRBD1. CDR1 is SGHRS and CDR2 is YFSETQ in the germline V gene. V lost 4 bases to trimming and J lost 4 bases; unmatched junction nucleotides: 1. The CDR3 is 13 residues long.

This chain connects TRBV9 to TRBJ1-2; D is unresolved. V was trimmed by 0 bases and J by 4 bases, leaving 10 bases between them. Germline loops: CDR1 SGDLS, CDR2 YYNGEE. The CDR3 sequence is 14 residues long. CDR3 DNA sequence: TGTGCCAGCAGCGTAGCTGGAGGACCCTATGGCTACACCTTC. Protein product: CASSVAGGPYGYTF.

This clonotype came up a few times. This chain joins TRBV7-2 and TRBJ2-7; tentative D call: TRBD1 (6 bases). CDR1 SGHTA and CDR2 FQGNSA come from the germline V gene. V gave up 2 bases and J gave up 2 bases, with 13 bases separating them. The CDR3 is 15 amino acids. CDR3 amino acids: CASSLRPGDPYEQYV. CDR3 bases: TGTGCCAGCAGCTTAAGGCCAGGGGATCCCTACGAGCAGTACGTC.

In this sample, this clonotype turned up many times. The chain couples TRBV4-1 to TRBJ1-5; D unresolved. There are 14 residues in the CDR3. Germline assignment: CDR1 MGHRA and CDR2 YSYEKL. V was cut by 2 bases and J by 0 bases, with 5 bases left in between. The CDR3, as DNA: TGCGCCAGCAGCCAACGACATAGCAATCAGCCCCAGCATTTT. Protein product: CASSQRHSNQPQHF.

In its sample, this clonotype was seen a few times. The chain recombines TRBV20-1 with TRBJ2-1; 11 bases agree with TRBD2. Germline CDR1 and CDR2: DFQATT and SNEGSKA (reference sequence). V gave up 0 bases and J gave up 6 bases; unmatched junction bases: 4. CDR3 length: 15 residues. The CDR3 is CSARDGSGGANEQFF. CDR3 coding DNA: TGCAGTGCTAGAGATGGTAGCGGGGGGGCCAATGAGCAGTTCTTC.

This clonotype has a count of ten or more. The chain recombines TRBV2 with TRBJ1-4; unclear D gene. Germline V gives CDR1 SNHLY, CDR2 FYNNEI. The CDR3 spans 16 residues. V was shortened by 3 bases and J by 0 bases, with 11 bases between the two germline ends. CDR3 DNA: TGTGCCAGCAGTGAGGGATGGCAGGCAACTAATGAAAAACTGTTTTTT. This gives the protein CASSEGWQATNEKLFF.

This clonotype was seen more than once but under ten times. The chain is built from TRBV7-3 and TRBJ2-1; D may be TRBD1 or TRBD2 (5 bases each). V lost 5 bases and J 6 bases, leaving 14 bases between the germline ends. CDR3 length equals 14 residues. Germline V gene sequence: CDR1 SGHTA, CDR2 FQGTGA. The CDR3, as DNA: TGTGCCAGCAGCCGGCCGGGGCTGGGCAATGAGCAGTTCTTC. It yields the protein CASSRPGLGNEQFF.

This clonotype was seen more than once but under ten times. This sequence joins TRBV5-1 and TRBJ1-3; TRBD1 matches 7 bases. CDR1 and CDR2 (germline): SGHRS, YFSETQ. This CDR3 spans 12 amino acids. V lost 6 bases, J lost 8 bases, and 5 bases stayed unmatched. CDR3 amino acids: CASTDRSDTIYF. The CDR3 nucleotides are TGCGCCAGCACGGACAGGTCGGACACCATATATTTT.